The source of this T cell receptor beta chain is a study of cytomegalovirus exposure and HLA in healthy donors. The study ran its PCR with 60 Vbeta and 13 Jbeta primers. In the study's own analysis: The count from a later analysis was tens of millions of unique TCR beta chains, roughly 11 million of them shared. Only in-frame clones appear in the TCRdb table, and some are missing; sequencing was by immunoSEQ multiplex PCR. V and J calls and clone size are those listed in that table; D and trimming were worked out from the DNA. The table shows roughly 120,000 clones, with approximately 80% occurring only once. This CDR3 comprises 16 residues. Losses at the gene ends were 5 bases for V and 4 bases for J; bases not matched to a gene: 12. CDR1 and CDR2 from the germline V gene are SGHVS and FNYEAQ.

The sequenced sample consisted of PBMCs. This rearrangement joins TRBV7-6 to TRBJ2-3; TRBD1 aligns across 7 bases. The clonotype was recovered from a woman aged 40 to 49 in good health and CMV-seropositive. CDR3 nucleotide sequence: TGTGCCAGCAGCCCCTTTGGTGAGGGGGCCGCAGATACGCAGTATTTT. This gives the protein CASSPFGEGAADTQYF.